The 5 T cell receptor beta chains given below trace back to one sample, sequenced in a study of T-cell reconstitution after alpha-beta-depleted transplantation in children. TCRbeta library construction was performed incorporating unique molecular identifiers. TCRdb called the PCR reads again in MiXCR, with one record for every CDR3 protein. There are about 98,000 distinct CDR3 sequences in the sample; less than 25% occur only once, and over 20% lies in the top ten. The sequencing used PBMCs, collected before TCRalphabeta/CD19-depleted stem cell transplant. All receptors derive from a boy aged 2 to 10 with acute lymphoblastic leukemia, due to receive a stem cell transplant.

This rearrangement joins TRBV29-1 to TRBJ2-4, with TRBD1 matching 7 bases. The CDR3 has 14 amino acids. The V gene's germline CDR1 is SQVTM and CDR2 ANQGSEA. With 6 bases clipped from V and 3 bases from J, the junction kept 8 bases outside the gene matches. CDR3 nucleotide sequence: TGCAGCGTAGTGGAAGGGGGCGGCAAAAACATTCAGTACTTC. This codes for CSVVEGGGKNIQYF.

The chain links TRBV11-2 to TRBJ2-7; either TRBD1 or TRBD2 may fit D (6 bases each). This CDR3 is built from 14 residues. The germline CDR1 and CDR2 sequences are SGHAT and FQNNGV. Trimming removed 2 bases at V and 7 bases at J, with 15 bases between. CDR3: CASSLRGALYEQYF. The CDR3 coding sequence is TGTGCCAGCAGCTTAAGGGGGGCGCTTTATGAGCAGTACTTC.

The genes are TRBV5-1 and TRBJ2-7; 7 bases fit TRBD1. Germline lookup yields CDR1 SGHRS and CDR2 YFSETQ. Germline trimming cut 1 base from V and 6 bases from J; bases unmatched to any gene: 10. The CDR3 totals 15 residues. CDR3 in DNA: TGCGCCAGCAGCTTGTCGAGACAGGGAATGGCCGAGCAGTACTTC. Translated: CASSLSRQGMAEQYF.

The chain is built from TRBV6-5 and TRBJ2-3; D uncertain. The CDR3 is 14 residues long. Between the trimmed V and J ends, which lost 2 bases and 0 bases, there was a span of 6 bases. Germline values: CDR1 MNHEY, CDR2 SVGAGI. CDR3 DNA sequence: TGTGCCAGCAGTTACGTCCGAAGCACAGATACGCAGTATTTT. Amino acids: CASSYVRSTDTQYF.

This clonotype was recorded a few times. The DNA of the CDR3 is TGTGCCAGCAGCTTAATTATTTACACTGAAGCTTTCTTT. It yields the protein CASSLIIYTEAFF. The chain carries TRBV7-2 and TRBJ1-1; D is uncertain. This CDR3 has 13 amino acids. Germline V CDR1 and CDR2: SGHTA, FQGNSA. V lost 2 bases, J lost 3 bases, and 7 bases lay in between.